The next 28 T cell receptor beta chains were all read from a single sample in a study of ipilimumab plus nivolumab after autologous stem cell transplantation (dated by TCRdb to the early 2020s). Libraries were made using the immunoSEQ multiplex PCR assay. The immuneACCESS repertoire file appears here via TCRdb, limited to in-frame rearrangements. These files lack a portion of the clones; in checked studies, under half of the deficit traces to unresolved V genes, and the cause of the others is not known. A total of 15,000 or so clones appear in this sample, 70% to 90% of them only once. The top ten constitute approximately 19% of the sample. Sequencing used PBMCs, obtained in a trial of ipilimumab plus nivolumab as post-transplant consolidation. The receptor set was obtained from a male donor with diffuse large B-cell lymphoma.

This clone was recorded only once. The gene calls are TRBV6-5 and TRBJ2-1; TRBD2 matches at 9 bases. The germline gives CDR1 MNHEY, CDR2 SVGAGI. The CDR3 has 14 residues. With 10 bases clipped from V and 7 bases from J, the junction kept 11 bases outside the gene matches. The CDR3 is CATLRGGAENEQFF. CDR3 bases: TGTGCCACCCTTCGCGGGGGGGCCGAGAATGAGCAGTTCTTC.

The V and J genes are TRBV4-3 and TRBJ1-1; no reliable D call. Germline values: CDR1 LGHNA, CDR2 YSLEER. The ends were cut back, 1 base at V and 0 bases at J, with 6 bases in the middle. The CDR3 is 14 amino acids. CDR3 protein: CASSQVLVNTEAFF. CDR3 nucleotide sequence: TGCGCCAGCAGCCAAGTTTTGGTGAACACTGAAGCTTTCTTT.

The gene calls are TRBV29-1 and TRBJ1-5, with D unresolved. This CDR3 has 13 amino acids. Germline loops: CDR1 SQVTM, CDR2 ANQGSEA. Trimming took 3 bases from V and 0 from J, leaving 6 bases between them. CDR3 DNA: TGCAGCGTTGAGGAGGATAGCAATCAGCCCCAGCATTTT. This codes for CSVEEDSNQPQHF.

This clone qualifies as medium-sized (0.01 to 0.1%). This chain links TRBV15 with TRBJ1-6, with 7 bases aligning to TRBD1. The CDR3 is made up of 15 amino acids. Germline CDR1 reads LNHNV; CDR2 reads YYDKDF (reference sequence). V was pared by 2 bases and J by 6 bases, with 4 bases of the junction left unmatched. The CDR3 spells CATSRKTGTNSPLHF. In DNA, the CDR3 is TGTGCCACCAGCAGAAAGACAGGGACTAATTCACCCCTCCACTTT.

The gene calls are TRBV29-1 and TRBJ1-2; TRBD1 aligns across 8 bases. Losses at the gene ends were 3 bases for V and 2 bases for J; bases not matched to a gene: 2. This CDR3 is built from 13 residues. Germline V CDR1 and CDR2: SQVTM, ANQGSEA. The CDR3 bases are TGCAGCGTTGAGGACAGGGAGAACTATGGCTACACCTTC. Translating it yields CSVEDRENYGYTF.

This clone was detected a few times. This chain links TRBV28 with TRBJ1-2; 10 bases align to TRBD1. V dropped 5 bases and J dropped 8; count of bases not matched to a gene: 8. CDR1 is MDHEN and CDR2 is SYDVKM in the germline V gene. The CDR3 loop spans 14 amino acids. The CDR3 coding sequence is TGTGCCAGCAGTCTAGACAGGGGGCTAAGGGGCTACACCTTC. Residues: CASSLDRGLRGYTF.

V usage is TRBV30 and J usage is TRBJ2-2; TRBD2 matches at 10 bases. The CDR3 is 15 amino acids. Germline V CDR1 and CDR2: GTSNPN, SVGIG (reference sequence). V lost 2 bases and J lost 5; bases outside the gene matches: 5. The CDR3 protein is CAWSRGLATTGELFF. The CDR3 region has the DNA TGTGCCTGGAGTCGGGGACTAGCGACGACCGGGGAGCTGTTTTTT.

The genes are TRBV6-5 and TRBJ1-2; D gene ambiguous. Germline values: CDR1 MNHEY, CDR2 SVGAGI. With 8 bases removed from V and 4 bases from J, the gap between germline ends came to 14 bases. The CDR3 has 13 residues. The CDR3 DNA is TGTGCCAGCTCCCCGGCGGGGAGCTATGGCTACACCTTC. This encodes CASSPAGSYGYTF.

The rearrangement uses TRBV27 and TRBJ2-7; TRBD2 aligns across 15 bases. J was trimmed by 2 bases and V by 4 bases; bases with no gene match: 9. The CDR3 contains 18 residues. Germline lookup yields CDR1 MNHEY and CDR2 SMNVEV (reference sequence). The CDR3 nucleotides are TGTGCCAGCAGTTCTCTTTCGGGACTAGCGGGGGGACCCTACGAGCAGTACTTC. Its translation: CASSSLSGLAGGPYEQYF.

The J gene is TRBJ2-7, the V gene TRBV27; TRBD1 agrees at 7 bases. Germline CDR1 reads MNHEY; CDR2 reads SMNVEV (reference sequence). J gave up 0 bases and V 3 bases, and 11 bases lay outside the gene matches. This CDR3 spans 17 amino acids. CDR3 nucleotide sequence: TGTGCCAGCAGTTTTTTTCGTATACAGGGGAGCTCCTACGAGCAGTACTTC. This gives the protein CASSFFRIQGSSYEQYF.

The rearrangement uses TRBV6-1 and TRBJ2-3, with D possibly being TRBD1 or TRBD2 (6 bases each). CDR1 and CDR2 from the germline V gene are MNHNS and SASEGT. V lost 3 bases and J 4 bases, leaving 17 bases between the germline ends. CDR3 length equals 16 residues. The CDR3 coding sequence is TGTGCCAGCAGTGAGGGGGGCGGGGTTGGCTCAGATACGCAGTATTTT. Encoded protein: CASSEGGGVGSDTQYF.

This clone has only a few counts. The chain uses TRBV6-5 and TRBJ1-3, with a possible D match to TRBD1 (6 bases). The germline V and J ends were trimmed by 3 bases and 2 bases, with 11 bases remaining between them. CDR1 and CDR2 from the germline V gene are MNHEY and SVGAGI. The CDR3 consists of 15 residues. CDR3 sequence: CASSYRGQPGNTIYF. The CDR3 DNA sequence: TGTGCCAGCAGTTATCGCGGACAGCCTGGAAACACCATATATTTT.

The V gene is TRBV19, the J gene TRBJ1-4; D ambiguous. The CDR3 is made up of 14 amino acids. V was trimmed by 3 bases and J by 3 bases, leaving 8 bases between them. Germline lookup yields CDR1 LNHDA and CDR2 SQIVND (reference sequence). CDR3 region: CASSMGGSNEKLFF. The CDR3 DNA reads as TGTGCCAGTAGTATGGGAGGCTCTAATGAAAAACTGTTTTTT.

On this clone: Other DNA sequences of this sample code for an identical CDR3. The genes are TRBV29-1 and TRBJ2-7; TRBD1 might be the D (8 bases). Germline values: CDR1 SQVTM, CDR2 ANQGSEA. V was clipped by 0 bases and J by 8 bases, with 32 bases between them. The CDR3 contains 19 residues. The CDR3 region has the DNA TGCAGCGTTGAAGATCTTGGCGCAGGGGGCATGGGACGGGGGGAAAAGCAGTACTTC. It is translated as CSVEDLGAGGMGRGEKQYF.

Only a few counts were recorded for this clone. The gene calls are TRBV4-1 and TRBJ1-6, with D uncertain. The CDR3 covers 15 residues. V was trimmed by 0 bases and J by 11 bases, leaving 14 bases between them. Germline V gene data show CDR1 as MGHRA and CDR2 as YSYEKL. The CDR3 DNA reads TGCGCCAGCAGCCAAGACGTTAAGTGGGGTACACCCCTCCACTTT. Residues: CASSQDVKWGTPLHF.

The chain is built from TRBV11-3 and TRBJ2-7; D gene uncertain. CDR1 and CDR2 (germline): SGHNT, YENEEA. The CDR3 covers 13 residues. Deletions cut 0 bases from V and 0 bases from J, with 3 bases between. Here the CDR3 reads CASSLELSYEQYF. The CDR3 DNA reads TGTGCCAGCAGCTTAGAACTCTCCTACGAGCAGTACTTC.

The V and J genes are TRBV27 and TRBJ2-5; D is uncertain. The V and J ends lost 5 bases and 5 bases respectively, with 12 bases between them. Germline-derived CDR1 and CDR2 are MNHEY and SMNVEV (reference sequence). CDR3 length equals 13 residues. CDR3 sequence (DNA): TGTGCCAGCAGTCCGAATTTTGGGGAGACCCAGTACTTC. Translating gives CASSPNFGETQYF.

The rearrangement uses TRBV13 and TRBJ1-2; D possibly corresponds to TRBD1 (5 bases). V gave up 5 bases and J gave up 2 bases, with 12 bases separating them. The CDR3 runs to 14 residues. CDR1 is PRHDT and CDR2 is FYEKMQ in the germline V gene (reference sequence). CDR3 nucleotide sequence: TGTGCCAGCAGCCCAGGGACGGCGAACTATGGCTACACCTTC. This codes for CASSPGTANYGYTF.

The chain links TRBV7-2 to TRBJ1-2; D unclear. There are 14 residues in the CDR3. The V and J ends lost 3 bases and 2 bases respectively, with 10 bases between them. Germline loops: CDR1 SGHTA, CDR2 FQGNSA. The CDR3 here is CASSLGRVNYGYTF. Here the CDR3 DNA reads TGTGCCAGCAGCTTGGGGAGGGTAAACTATGGCTACACCTTC.

This clone has just one count. The V and J genes are TRBV23-1 and TRBJ1-4; D is perhaps TRBD1 (6 bases). TRBV23-1 is identified as an open reading frame with a role that is uncertain. The CDR3 length is 13 residues. Trimming took 3 bases from V and 8 from J, leaving 10 bases between them. Here the CDR3 DNA reads TGCGCCAGCAGTCATCGCGACAGGGAAAAACTGTTTTTT. Protein sequence: CASSHRDREKLFF.

The V gene is TRBV4-1, the J gene TRBJ2-3; 9 bases match TRBD2. V gave up 6 bases and J gave up 0 bases; unmatched junction bases: 7. The CDR3 is made up of 16 amino acids. From germline, CDR1 is MGHRA and CDR2 YSYEKL. The CDR3, as DNA: TGCGCCAGCAGACCGTTAGCGGGGGTGAGCACAGATACGCAGTATTTT. It is translated as CASRPLAGVSTDTQYF.

The CDR3 loop is CAISNHQLQGISQPQHF. The CDR3 DNA reads as TGTGCCATCAGCAACCATCAATTACAGGGGATCAGTCAGCCCCAGCATTTT. The chain has TRBV10-3 and TRBJ1-5; TRBD1 aligns across 7 bases. This CDR3 spans 17 amino acids. The germline gives CDR1 ENHRY, CDR2 SYGVKD. V was pared by 6 bases and J by 6 bases, with 17 bases of the junction left unmatched.

This sequence joins TRBV7-2 and TRBJ2-7; a possible D gene is TRBD1 (10 bases). Germline-derived CDR1 and CDR2 are SGHTA and FQGNSA. There are 15 residues in the CDR3. With 6 bases removed from V and 4 bases from J, the gap between germline ends came to 19 bases. CDR3 protein: CASSLAGQGSYEQYF. CDR3 nucleotides: TGTGCCAGCAGTCTAGCGGGACAGGGGAGTTACGAGCAGTACTTC.

The chain employs TRBV18 and TRBJ1-2, with TRBD1 matching over 9 bases. The CDR3 totals 14 residues. The V segment lost 5 bases and the J segment 6 bases; nucleotides outside the gene matches: 7. Germline V gene lookup returns CDR1 KGHSH and CDR2 LQKENI. The CDR3 region is CASSTGQGRNGYTF. The CDR3 DNA follows: TGTGCCAGCTCAACAGGACAGGGGAGAAATGGCTACACCTTC.

The chain links TRBV10-3 to TRBJ1-1; TRBD1 might be the D (6 bases). Trimming took off 6 bases at V and 3 bases at J, with 11 bases between the two ends. CDR1 is ENHRY and CDR2 is SYGVKD in the germline V gene. The CDR3 covers 13 residues. CDR3 nucleotide sequence: TGTGCCATCAGAACAGGGCACGACACTGAAGCTTTCTTT. It specifies CAIRTGHDTEAFF.

This chain uses TRBV7-7 with TRBJ2-5; no reliable D call. The CDR3 totals 14 residues. Germline loops: CDR1 SSHAT, CDR2 FNYEAQ (reference sequence). Trimming pared 6 bases from V and 1 base from J, leaving 12 bases between. CDR3 in amino acids: CASSSLGRQETQYF. For the CDR3, the DNA is TGTGCCAGCAGTTCTCTAGGACGCCAAGAGACCCAGTACTTC.

The chain recombines TRBV2 with TRBJ1-3; TRBD1 might be the D (5 bases). In germline, CDR1 is SNHLY, CDR2 FYNNEI. This CDR3 is 14 amino acids long. Trimming cost V 6 bases and J 2 bases, with 11 bases left between them. CDR3 nucleotide sequence: TGTGCCAGCAGGGCCGGGACCCCTGGAAACACCATATATTTT. Amino acid sequence: CASRAGTPGNTIYF.

The gene calls are TRBV7-2 and TRBJ2-5; unclear D gene. V was pared by 0 bases and J by 2 bases, with 7 bases between. The CDR3 spans 14 residues. Germline CDR1 reads SGHTA; CDR2 reads FQGNSA. DNA of the CDR3: TGTGCCAGCAGCTTAGCGAACACGCAAGAGACCCAGTACTTC. Its translation: CASSLANTQETQYF. The full variable domain, in which reference TRBV7-2 and TRBJ2-5 provide the parts outside the CDR3, is GAGVSQSPSNKVTEKGKDVELRCDPISGHTALYWYRQSLGQGLEFLIYFQGNSAPDKSGLPSDRFSAERTGGSVSTLTIQRTQQEDSAVYLCASSLANTQETQYFGPGTRLLVL.